This T cell receptor beta chain was captured in a study of blood T cell repertoires in COVID-19. About the study: The analysed material was cDNA or gDNA that came from T cells, B-cell-depleted T cells, or PBMCs.

Repertoires were generated with immunoSEQ multiplex PCR, while TCRdb's copy carries only in-frame clones and drops some. The sample has 100,000 or so clones; roughly two thirds are singletons. The germline gives CDR1 SQVTM, CDR2 ANQGSEA. Unmatched junction bases numbered 7, after V lost 6 bases and J lost 3 bases. This CDR3 contains 13 residues. The sequenced sample was peripheral blood. The chain carries TRBV29-1 and TRBJ2-7; TRBD1 matches 8 bases. The clonotype originates from an elderly man with acute or convalescent COVID-19. CDR3 DNA: TGCAGCGTGGCTAGAGACAGGGGCTACGAGCAGTACTTC. It encodes CSVARDRGYEQYF.